These T cell receptor beta chains were read from a single sample in a study of shared clonotypes between healthy human individuals. Sequencing used immunoSEQ multiplex PCR; TCRdb keeps in-frame clones, though not all of them. The sample gives more than 150,000 clones, approximately 62% of which show up once; under 11% is in the top ten. The sample was memory CD4+ T cells sorted from blood. Receptor source: a man aged 25 to 40 in good health. Each CDR3 is given with its conserved first and last residue. A D gene is named only where the DNA matches it firmly. A clone size is listed for some rows: how often the clone was seen (once, few, many), or a class if it is expanded.

V gene,D gene,J gene,clone size,CDR3 DNA,CDR3 protein
TRBV14,.,TRBJ1-1,.,TGTGCCAGCAGCCAAAGGGGTACTGAAGCTTTCTTT,CASSQRGTEAFF
TRBV11-2,.,TRBJ1-3,.,TGTGCCAGCAGCTCCGAGGCGGGGTTCTCTGGAAACACCATATATTTT,CASSSEAGFSGNTIYF
TRBV28,TRBD2,TRBJ2-3,.,TGTGCCAGCAGTGTACTAGCGGGAGGTGGAGATACGCAGTATTTT,CASSVLAGGGDTQYF
TRBV5-4,.,TRBJ2-7,few,TGTGCCAGCAGCTTGGATGCGGGATCCATCTACGAGCAGTACTTC,CASSLDAGSIYEQYF
TRBV6-1,TRBD2,TRBJ2-7,.,TGTGCCAGCAGTGAAGCGCTAGCGGGAGCCTACGAGCAGTACTTC,CASSEALAGAYEQYF
TRBV18,TRBD2,TRBJ2-1,.,TGTGCCAGCTCTCTAGGGACTATCGACAATGAGCAGTTCTTC,CASSLGTIDNEQFF
TRBV6-5,.,TRBJ2-2,.,TGTGCCAGCAGTTACTCGTTTAGCCGCGGGGAGCTGTTTTTT,CASSYSFSRGELFF
TRBV7-9,TRBD2,TRBJ2-5,.,TGTGCCAGCAGCTTAGGCGGGAGCCAAGAGACCCAGTACTTC,CASSLGGSQETQYF
TRBV10-3,.,TRBJ2-3,.,TGTGCCATCAGTGAGCCCGGGACCCAAGGGGGGTGGTATTTT,CAISEPGTQGGWYF
TRBV7-2,TRBD1,TRBJ1-2,.,TGTGCCAGCAGCGCTCGGGACAGGGAGGGCTATGGCTACACCTTC,CASSARDREGYGYTF
TRBV10-3,TRBD1,TRBJ2-7,.,TGTGCCATCAGTGACCCCGGGACAGGGTTTTCCTACGAGCAGTACTTC,CAISDPGTGFSYEQYF
TRBV10-3,TRBD2,TRBJ2-1,once,TGTGCCATCAGAACCGGGACTAACAATGAGCAGTTCTTC,CAIRTGTNNEQFF
TRBV5-5,.,TRBJ1-3,once,TGTGCCAGCAGGTTGCCATTTGGAAACACCATATATTTT,CASRLPFGNTIYF
TRBV6-1,TRBD1,TRBJ2-7,.,TGTGCCAGCCTCAGGGGGTCCTCCTACGAGCAGTACTTC,CASLRGSSYEQYF
TRBV10-2,TRBD1,TRBJ1-1,.,TGCGCCAGCAGTGACAGGGGGCTTACTGAAGCTTTCTTT,CASSDRGLTEAFF
TRBV5-4,.,TRBJ2-5,many,TGTGCCAGCAGCCGTGATCAGACAGCGCAAGAGACCCAGTACTTC,CASSRDQTAQETQYF
TRBV2,.,TRBJ1-3,.,TGTGCCAGCAGTGGAACGAGAAACACCATATATTTT,CASSGTRNTIYF
TRBV28,.,TRBJ2-7,once,TGTGCCAGCAGTCCCCTCCGGGGCGGGGTTAACTACTACGAGCAGTACTTC,CASSPLRGGVNYYEQYF
TRBV5-1,.,TRBJ2-5,.,TGCGCCAGCAGCTCCGACGGACAAGAGACCCAGTACTTC,CASSSDGQETQYF
TRBV25-1,.,TRBJ2-5,.,TGTGCCAGCAGTGAAACTAGGCCTGGGGAGACCCAGTACTTC,CASSETRPGETQYF
TRBV5-4,TRBD1,TRBJ2-7,.,TGTGCCAGCAGCTCAGACAGGGACGCCTACGAGCAGTACTTC,CASSSDRDAYEQYF
TRBV5-1,TRBD2,TRBJ2-5,once,TGCGCCAGCAGCGCTCAGAGAGCGGGACAAGAGACCCAGTACTTC,CASSAQRAGQETQYF
TRBV19,.,TRBJ2-1,.,TGTGCCACCCGGAGGGTCTCCTACAATGAGCAGTTCTTC,CATRRVSYNEQFF
TRBV5-1,TRBD2,TRBJ2-3,.,TGCGCCAGCAGCTTGTTTGGACTAGCGGAAATTGTGACAGATACGCAGTATTTT,CASSLFGLAEIVTDTQYF
TRBV5-4,TRBD1,TRBJ2-3,.,TGTGCCAGCAGCTTTAGACAGGGAGCGCAGTATTTT,CASSFRQGAQYF
TRBV2,.,TRBJ1-5,once,TGTGCCAGCAGTGAAGCACGGGGACAATCCAATCAGCCCCAGCATTTT,CASSEARGQSNQPQHF
TRBV2,.,TRBJ1-4,.,TGTGCCAGCAGCCGGGACCAGGGGGAAAAACTGTTTTTT,CASSRDQGEKLFF
TRBV5-1,TRBD2,TRBJ2-1,.,TGCGCCAGCAGCTTGCTCAAAGCGGGAGGGGGAGAGCAGTTCTTC,CASSLLKAGGGEQFF
TRBV7-2,TRBD2,TRBJ2-1,.,TGTGCCAGCAGCCGGACTAGCGGGAGGAATGAGCAGTTCTTC,CASSRTSGRNEQFF
TRBV5-8,TRBD1,TRBJ2-5,.,TGTGCCAGCAGCCCGACGGGACAGTCTCCAGAGACCCAGTACTTC,CASSPTGQSPETQYF
TRBV7-6,.,TRBJ2-6,.,TGTGCCAGCAGCTTAGGATGGGACGGAACCTCTGGGGCCAACGTCCTGACTTTC,CASSLGWDGTSGANVLTF
TRBV28,TRBD1,TRBJ1-2,.,TGTGCCAGCAGGGGCAGGACAGGGGGTCACTATGGCTACACCTTC,CASRGRTGGHYGYTF
TRBV7-6,.,TRBJ2-5,once,TGTGCCAGCAGCCAAGGGAGGGGGACCCAAGAGACCCAGTACTTC,CASSQGRGTQETQYF
TRBV11-2,.,TRBJ2-7,.,TGTGCCAGCAGCTTAATATACGAGCAGTACTTC,CASSLIYEQYF
TRBV2,.,TRBJ2-6,once,TGTGCCAGCAGTGAAGCCGGAGTAGCGGTCCTGACTTTC,CASSEAGVAVLTF
TRBV30,.,TRBJ1-3,.,TGTGCCTGGAGTGGTGGAAACACCATATATTTT,CAWSGGNTIYF
TRBV18,TRBD2,TRBJ2-7,.,TGTGCCAGCTCACAGCTAGCGGGGGGATCTCGAGCTTACGAGCAGTACTTC,CASSQLAGGSRAYEQYF
TRBV6-5,.,TRBJ2-3,.,TGTGCCAGCAGTTCCAGACAGATAGGGGGGTACGAGGATTTT,CASSSRQIGGYEDF
TRBV7-2,.,TRBJ2-3,.,TGTGCCAGCAGCTACAGTCCCAGCTCAGATACGCAGTATTTT,CASSYSPSSDTQYF
TRBV7-2,.,TRBJ2-7,.,TGTGCCAGCAGCTTAGTATCCCCGGGACCGCGACACGGCAAGCTGCAGTACTTC,CASSLVSPGPRHGKLQYF
TRBV5-4,TRBD1,TRBJ1-2,.,TGTGCCAGCAGCAGAGACAGGGAGGACACCTTC,CASSRDREDTF
TRBV5-1,.,TRBJ2-7,.,TGCGCCAGCAGCTGGATGGGGGACTACGAGCAGTACTTC,CASSWMGDYEQYF
TRBV5-1,TRBD1,TRBJ2-2,.,TGCGCCAGCAGCCCCTGGACAGGGCCGAACACCGGGGAGCTGTTTTTT,CASSPWTGPNTGELFF
TRBV6-5,.,TRBJ2-7,.,TGTGCCAGCAGCCTGGGACTCCAGGACGAGCAGTACTTC,CASSLGLQDEQYF
TRBV10-1,.,TRBJ2-1,.,TGCGCCAGCCAGGAGGATAGCTCCTACAATGAGCAGTTCTTC,CASQEDSSYNEQFF
TRBV5-8,TRBD1,TRBJ2-7,.,TGTGCCAGCAGCACCCTGGACAGGGTTGCCTACGAGCAGTACTTC,CASSTLDRVAYEQYF
TRBV25-1,.,TRBJ2-7,few,TGTGCCAGCACACCGGGCGGCGAGCAGTACTTC,CASTPGGEQYF
TRBV5-1,TRBD1,TRBJ2-7,.,TGCGCCAGCAGCTTGGGACAGGGGAACTACGAGCAGTACTTC,CASSLGQGNYEQYF
TRBV27,.,TRBJ1-1,.,TGTGCCAGCACTCGTAACGTTAACACTGAAGCTTTCTTT,CASTRNVNTEAFF
TRBV4-2,TRBD1,TRBJ1-4,.,TGTGCCAGCAGCCAAGGTTGGGACAGTAATGAAAAACTGTTTTTT,CASSQGWDSNEKLFF